The clone carrying this T cell receptor beta chain appeared many times. What it binds is not known. Germline lookup yields CDR1 SGHRS and CDR2 YFSETQ. The CDR3 length is 13 residues. V lost 3 bases and J 10 bases, leaving 15 bases between the germline ends. A sample-barcoded 5' primer and a J-beta primer mix were used in a second PCR of roughly 7 to 12 cycles. TCRdb reanalysed the 5' RACE reads using MiXCR and keeps one entry per CDR3 protein. Found here are about 1 million distinct CDR3 sequences, almost 25% of them singletons; the top ten hold approximately 0.71%. This sample was included in a study of blood T cells in healthy people across ages. Findings and caveats of the study: Naive CD4+ cell counts and diversity both ran higher in long-lived than in aged donors.

This same sample was also taken into another study, of T cells of mothers and their children. That report adds: Each mother gave over 8.5 million TCR beta CDR3 reads; each child, several million.

Sequenced material: blood. This receptor was obtained from a girl aged 2-10 years in good health. The chain combines TRBV5-1 with TRBJ2-3, with a possible D match to TRBD2 (6 bases). Here the CDR3 reads CASSYGRGYAQYF. CDR3 bases: TGCGCCAGCAGCTACGGGCGGGGATACGCGCAGTATTTT.